The 16 T cell receptor beta chains listed next were all sequenced from one sample in a study of Graves' ophthalmopathy and Graves' hyperthyroidism. Amplified material comprised TCR beta CDR3 regions derived from RNA transcripts. Investigators did first-round RT-PCR with HTBI primers, then second-round multiplex PCR. From the multiplex PCR reads, TCRdb called clonotypes with MiXCR, one entry per CDR3 protein. The data contain 580,000 or so distinct CDR3 sequences, less than 40% of them singletons. Material: peripheral blood or thyroid tissue (not recorded which). These receptors were taken from an adult man with Graves' hyperthyroidism.

The chain recombines TRBV7-9 with TRBJ2-7; 13 bases are shared with TRBD2. Germline values: CDR1 SEHNR, CDR2 FQNEAQ (reference sequence). Trimming removed 5 bases from V and 12 bases from J; junction bases left unmatched: 10. CDR3 size: 14 residues. CDR3 in amino acids: CASSGTSGIVLRYF. The CDR3 DNA is TGTGCCAGCAGCGGGACTAGCGGGATCGTACTTCGGTACTTC.

This clonotype was observed at least ten times. V and J are TRBV6-1 and TRBJ2-7; D is ambiguous. The germline CDR1 and CDR2 sequences are MNHNS and SASEGT. Trimming left V 5 bases short and J 9 bases short, with 14 bases between. This CDR3 has 12 amino acids. CDR3 residues: CASSYQASVQYF. The DNA of the CDR3 is TGTGCCAGCAGTTACCAGGCATCGGTGCAGTACTTC.

This clonotype has at least ten counts. The V gene is TRBV25-1, the J gene TRBJ2-5; D is uncertain. The V end was cut by 2 bases, the J end by 3 bases, with 19 bases between. Germline CDR1 and CDR2: MGHDK and SYGVNS. The CDR3 is 17 residues long. For the CDR3, the DNA is TGTGCCAGCAGTGAAGGGGTCAGACCCAGAACAAAAGAGACCCAGTACTTC. Its translation: CASSEGVRPRTKETQYF.

This clonotype was recorded at least ten times. The V call is TRBV25-1, the J call TRBJ2-7; 15 nucleotides line up with TRBD2. V trimming: 6 bases; J trimming: 5 bases; junction bases outside the gene matches: 8. CDR1 is MGHDK, CDR2 SYGVNS, per germline. The CDR3 is 16 residues long. CDR3 sequence reads: CASRGLAGGPPHEQYF. The CDR3 DNA reads TGTGCCAGCAGAGGACTAGCGGGAGGGCCCCCTCACGAGCAGTACTTC.

This chain connects TRBV7-8 to TRBJ1-2; D possibly corresponds to TRBD1 (5 bases). The CDR3 loop spans 14 amino acids. Germline values: CDR1 SGHVS, CDR2 FQNEAQ. V lost 5 bases and J lost 7, with 17 bases in between. CDR3 in DNA: TGTGCCAGCAGCAGGGGTGTGACAGAAGGTGGCTACACCTTC. Translating it yields CASSRGVTEGGYTF.

The table lists this clonotype with a count of one. V and J are TRBV7-8 and TRBJ2-1; 12 bases map to TRBD2. Trimming cost V 5 bases and J 7 bases; bases outside gene matches: 9. CDR1 and CDR2 (germline): SGHVS, FQNEAQ. The CDR3 contains 16 residues. CDR3 sequence reads: CASSDQTSGRWNEQFF. The DNA for the CDR3 is TGTGCCAGCAGCGACCAGACTAGCGGGAGATGGAATGAGCAGTTCTTC.

On this clonotype: A much larger clone differs by one base, so this may be a read error. The V call is TRBV11-2, the J call TRBJ2-7; D may be TRBD1 (5 bases). The CDR3 contains 15 residues. Germline V CDR1 and CDR2: SGHAT, FQNNGV. CDR3 in DNA: TGTGCCTGCAGACCGAACAGGACACCCTCCTACGAGCAGTACTTC. It is translated as CACRPNRTPSYEQYF. The entire variable domain, with the rest obtained from reference TRBV11-2 and TRBJ2-7, is as follows: EAGVAQSPRYKIIEKRQSVAFWCNPISGHATLYWYQQILGQGPKLLIQFQNNGVVDDSQLPKDRFSAERLKGVDSTLKIQPAKLEDSAVYLCACRPNRTPSYEQYFGPGTRLTVT.

The rearrangement uses TRBV7-8 and TRBJ2-3; no reliable D call. This CDR3 spans 12 amino acids. Trimming removed 2 bases from V and 10 bases from J, with 10 bases in between. Germline-derived CDR1 and CDR2 are SGHVS and FQNEAQ. Here the CDR3 reads CASSLRYHPQYF. DNA for the CDR3: TGTGCCAGCAGCTTAAGATACCACCCGCAGTATTTT.

This rearrangement joins TRBV7-9 to TRBJ1-1; 11 nucleotides align to TRBD1. Germline V gene lookup returns CDR1 SEHNR and CDR2 FQNEAQ (reference sequence). V was clipped by 2 bases and J by 3 bases; unmatched bases: 14. The CDR3 runs to 19 residues. Here the CDR3 reads CASSLPRTGGGGSDTEAFF. The CDR3 region has the DNA TGTGCCAGCAGCTTACCCCGGACAGGGGGCGGTGGTTCGGACACTGAAGCTTTCTTT.

The chain carries TRBV29-1 and TRBJ2-7; 8 nucleotides match TRBD1. CDR3 length equals 13 residues. J lost 1 base, V lost 8 bases, and 7 bases had no gene match. Germline V CDR1 and CDR2: SQVTM, ANQGSEA. CDR3 in amino acids: CSSWTGQSYEQYF. In nucleotides, the CDR3 is TGCAGCAGTTGGACAGGGCAATCCTACGAGCAGTACTTC.

The chain joins TRBV20-1 to TRBJ2-5; 12 bases agree with TRBD2. J lost 4 bases, V lost 1 base, and 4 bases had no gene match. This CDR3 has 15 amino acids. Germline-derived CDR1 and CDR2 are DFQATT and SNEGSKA (reference sequence). The CDR3 loop is CSARGLTSGRETQYF. Here the CDR3 DNA reads TGCAGTGCTAGAGGACTGACTAGCGGGAGAGAGACCCAGTACTTC.

Many counts were recorded for this clonotype. The rearrangement links TRBV19 to TRBJ1-1, with a weak D call TRBD1 (5 bases). Germline loops: CDR1 LNHDA, CDR2 SQIVND (reference sequence). The CDR3 runs 14 residues. V shed 5 bases and J shed 5 bases, with 15 bases lying between them. CDR3 bases: TGTGCCAGTAGTTCTCTCTGGGGGGATACTGAAGCTTTCTTT. This gives the protein CASSSLWGDTEAFF.

Only a few counts were recorded for this clonotype. The chain joins TRBV3-1 to TRBJ1-2; 7 bases agree with TRBD1. The germline V gene encodes CDR1 LGHDT and CDR2 YNNKEL (reference sequence). The CDR3 spans 16 residues. The ends lost 1 base at V and 4 bases at J; junction bases unmatched: 9. CDR3 loop: CASSQGGAGGIYGYTF. DNA of the CDR3: TGTGCCAGCAGCCAAGGCGGGGCAGGGGGTATCTATGGCTACACCTTC. The whole variable domain, filled in from reference TRBV3-1 and TRBJ1-2, reads DTAVSQTPKYLVTQMGNDKSIKCEQNLGHDTMYWYKQDSKKFLKIMFSYNNKELIINETVPNRFSPKSPDKAHLNLHINSLELGDSAVYFCASSQGGAGGIYGYTFGSGTRLTVV.

This clonotype was seen repeatedly, ten times or more. The rearrangement links TRBV12-3 or TRBV12-4 to TRBJ1-5, with D possibly TRBD1 on 5 matching bases. The CDR3 spans 16 residues. The V end lost 4 bases, the J end lost 2 bases, and 15 bases lay between the germline ends. The CDR3 protein is CASSSQNARGNQPQHF. CDR3 DNA sequence: TGTGCCAGCAGTTCTCAAAATGCCAGGGGCAATCAGCCCCAGCATTTT.

Of note for this clonotype: Because the CDR3's place on the DNA is in doubt, the DNA is left out and the CDR3 is given as listed by TCRdb. The gene calls are TRBV2 and TRBJ2-2; TRBD1, the table's D call, was not compared with the DNA. Germline V CDR1 and CDR2: SNHLY, FYNNEI. Counting both end residues, the CDR3 totals 19 amino acids. This CDR3 reads CASSDPGTGDEQFFGELFF.

This clonotype was recorded once. The V and J genes are TRBV10-3 and TRBJ2-5, with a possible D match to TRBD2 (6 bases). The CDR3 length is 15 residues. Germline CDR1 is ENHRY and CDR2 is SYGVKD. Trimming cost V 10 bases and J 5 bases, with 23 bases left between them. The CDR3 loop reads CATRESRDGGETQYF. In DNA, the CDR3 is TGTGCCACCAGGGAGTCGAGGGACGGAGGGGAGACCCAGTACTTC.